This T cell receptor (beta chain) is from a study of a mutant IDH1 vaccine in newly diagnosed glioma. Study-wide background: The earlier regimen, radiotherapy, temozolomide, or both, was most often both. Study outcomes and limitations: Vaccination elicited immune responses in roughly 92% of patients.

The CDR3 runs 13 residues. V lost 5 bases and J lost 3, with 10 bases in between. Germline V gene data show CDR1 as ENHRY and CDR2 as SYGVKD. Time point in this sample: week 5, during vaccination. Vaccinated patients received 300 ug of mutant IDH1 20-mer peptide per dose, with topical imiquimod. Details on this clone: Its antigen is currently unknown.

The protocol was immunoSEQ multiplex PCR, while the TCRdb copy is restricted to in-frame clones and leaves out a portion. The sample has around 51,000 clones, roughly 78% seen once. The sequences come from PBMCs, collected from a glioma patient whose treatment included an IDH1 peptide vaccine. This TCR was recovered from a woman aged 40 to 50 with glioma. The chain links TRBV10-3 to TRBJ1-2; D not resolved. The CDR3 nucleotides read TGTGCCATCAGTCGGAATGCGGACTATGGCTACACCTTC. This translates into CAISRNADYGYTF.